The next 12 T cell receptor beta chains were all read from a single sample in a study of cytomegalovirus exposure and HLA in healthy donors. The study ran its PCR with 60 Vbeta and 13 Jbeta primers. Measured with immunoSEQ multiplex PCR; TCRdb has only the in-frame clones, and not every one. This table holds approximately 240,000 clones, around four fifths found once. Sequenced input: PBMCs. All receptors come from a woman aged 40 to 50 in good health and CMV-seronegative.

Here the CDR3 DNA reads TGTGCCAGCAGCTCCGGGACTAGTGAGACCCAGTACTTC. It codes for CASSSGTSETQYF. The V call is TRBV11-3, the J call TRBJ2-5; the match to TRBD2 covers 8 bases. The CDR3 sequence is 13 residues long. The germline CDR1 and CDR2 sequences are SGHNT and YENEEA. The V gene end was trimmed by 4 bases and the J gene end by 5 bases; junction bases not matched to a gene: 3.

V is TRBV6-5 and J is TRBJ2-3; a possible D gene is TRBD1 (6 bases). The V end was cut by 8 bases, the J end by 1 base, with 16 bases between. The CDR3 is 15 residues long. Looked up from germline, CDR1 is MNHEY and CDR2 is SVGAGI. The chain's CDR3 is CASGSRQVGTDTQYF. The CDR3 DNA reads TGTGCCAGCGGCTCCAGACAGGTTGGCACAGATACGCAGTATTTT.

The rearrangement joins TRBV5-1 to TRBJ2-3; D is possibly TRBD2 (6 bases). This CDR3 is 15 amino acids long. V gave up 4 bases and J gave up 0 bases, with 12 bases separating them. Germline loops: CDR1 SGHRS, CDR2 YFSETQ. The CDR3 region has the DNA TGCGCCAGCAGCACAAGAGGGACTAGCACAGATACGCAGTATTTT. This encodes CASSTRGTSTDTQYF.

The rearrangement uses TRBV6-1 and TRBJ2-2, with 7 bases that match TRBD2. CDR1 MNHNS and CDR2 SASEGT come from the germline V gene. Trimming removed 6 bases from V and 1 base from J; junction bases left unmatched: 5. This CDR3 is 15 amino acids long. CDR3 sequence (DNA): TGTGCCAGCAGCCCGGGGGGAGGGAACACCGGGGAGCTGTTTTTT. Translating gives CASSPGGGNTGELFF.

The V call is TRBV2, the J call TRBJ2-7; D remains ambiguous. Trimming stripped 6 bases from V and 3 bases from J, with 12 bases between. CDR3 size: 13 residues. Germline-derived CDR1 and CDR2 are SNHLY and FYNNEI. CDR3 loop: CASRDRENYEQYF. The CDR3 DNA reads TGTGCCAGCAGAGATCGAGAGAACTACGAGCAGTACTTC.

This rearrangement joins TRBV7-8 to TRBJ1-2; D ambiguous. This CDR3 comprises 15 residues. Deletions cut 1 base from V and 5 bases from J, with 14 bases between. The germline V gene has CDR1 SGHVS and CDR2 FQNEAQ. The CDR3 DNA follows: TGTGCCAGCAGCTTAGGGTACCGGCCGGGGTATGGCTACACCTTC. Residues: CASSLGYRPGYGYTF.

This clone was seen a handful of times. The chain employs TRBV5-1 and TRBJ1-2, with TRBD1 as a possible D gene (5 bases). V was trimmed by 3 bases and J by 3 bases, leaving 9 bases between them. Germline CDR1 and CDR2: SGHRS and YFSETQ. The CDR3 loop spans 13 amino acids. The CDR3 coding sequence is TGCGCCAGCAGCTACCAGGGCGACTATGGCTACACCTTC. Residues: CASSYQGDYGYTF. The full variable domain, completed using reference TRBV5-1 and TRBJ1-2, is KAGVTQTPRYLIKTRGQQVTLSCSPISGHRSVSWYQQTPGQGLQFLFEYFSETQRNKGNFPGRFSGRQFSNSRSEMNVSTLELGDSALYLCASSYQGDYGYTFGSGTRLTVV.

On this clone itself: The same CDR3 can be traced to other DNA sequences in this sample. V is TRBV30 and J is TRBJ2-7; D gene uncertain. V lost 2 bases, J lost 3 bases, and 5 bases lay in between. In germline, CDR1 is GTSNPN, CDR2 SVGIG (reference sequence). The CDR3 is made up of 11 amino acids. Written as DNA, the CDR3 is TGTGCCTGGAGTTTTAGCTACGAGCAGTACTTC. The encoded protein is CAWSFSYEQYF.

CDR3 DNA: TGTGCCTGGAACCCGCGGGGGGGCGGCACAGATACGCAGTATTTT. Its translation is CAWNPRGGGTDTQYF. This chain links TRBV30 with TRBJ2-3, with 9 nucleotides matching TRBD2. Germline V gene data show CDR1 as GTSNPN and CDR2 as SVGIG (reference sequence). CDR3 length equals 15 residues. V shed 4 bases and J 1 base; nucleotides not matched to a gene: 6. The variable domain in full, completed from reference TRBV30 and TRBJ2-3, reads SQTIHQWPATLVQPVGSPLSLECTVEGTSNPNLYWYRQAAGRGLQLLFYSVGIGQISSEVPQNLSASRPQDRQFILSSKKLLLSDSGFYLCAWNPRGGGTDTQYFGPGTRLTVL.

The rearrangement joins TRBV11-3 to TRBJ1-1; D possibly corresponds to TRBD1 (5 bases). The germline V gene has CDR1 SGHNT and CDR2 YENEEA. Trimming took 5 bases from V and 1 from J, leaving 14 bases between them. This CDR3 is 15 amino acids long. Here the CDR3 DNA reads TGTGCCAGCAGCCCTTTAGGGGTTGGGAACACTGAAGCTTTCTTT. Translation gives CASSPLGVGNTEAFF.

The V and J genes are TRBV6-5 and TRBJ1-1; no firm D call. Trimming left V 0 bases short and J 11 bases short, with 19 bases between. This CDR3 region has 15 residues. Looked up from germline, CDR1 is MNHEY and CDR2 is SVGAGI. CDR3 protein: CASSYSSGDSRFAFF. In DNA, the CDR3 is TGTGCCAGCAGTTACTCATCCGGGGATTCCCGATTCGCTTTCTTT.

This rearrangement joins TRBV10-1 to TRBJ2-2; 7 bases line up with TRBD1. Germline V gene sequence: CDR1 WNHNN, CDR2 SYGVQD (reference sequence). J was trimmed by 2 bases and V by 4 bases; bases with no gene match: 10. The CDR3 is 17 amino acids. CDR3 loop: CASSGTGAGGNTGELFF. CDR3 DNA: TGCGCCAGCAGTGGGACTGGGGCAGGGGGAAACACCGGGGAGCTGTTTTTT.